These 23 T cell receptor beta chains were sequenced from one sample in a study of T cell responses to AZD1222 COVID-19 vaccine. Data came from immunoSEQ multiplex PCR; TCRdb stores just in-frame clones and leaves some out. The sample has 75,000 to 100,000 clones; roughly 90% are singletons. The specimen was peripheral blood, collected on day 0 of AZD1222 vaccination. These TCRs come from an adult in good health.

In its sample, this clone was seen once. The chain couples TRBV6-4 to TRBJ1-6; D is unclear. CDR1 and CDR2 (germline): MRHNA, SNTAGT. This CDR3 region has 14 residues. Trimming took 6 bases from V and 7 from J, leaving 13 bases between them. CDR3 region: CASSPTETNSPLHF. CDR3 in DNA: TGTGCCAGCAGCCCCACAGAAACCAATTCACCCCTCCACTTT.

This clone was seen just once. This CDR3 is CASSPVGGRGWGENEKLFF. DNA of the CDR3: TGTGCCAGCAGCCCCGTGGGAGGGCGTGGTTGGGGAGAAAATGAAAAACTGTTTTTT. The chain employs TRBV7-2 and TRBJ1-4; D uncertain. CDR1 and CDR2 from the germline V gene are SGHTA and FQGNSA. The ends were cut back, 5 bases at V and 5 bases at J, with 27 bases in the middle. The CDR3 spans 19 residues.

This chain uses TRBV5-1 with TRBJ2-2, with a tentative D call TRBD2 (5 bases). CDR3 length: 15 amino acids. The V end was cut by 4 bases, the J end by 5 bases, with 15 bases between. Germline CDR1 SGHRS, CDR2 YFSETQ. Here the CDR3 reads CASSKDSKQTGELFF. The CDR3 nucleotides are TGCGCCAGCAGCAAGGACTCCAAACAGACCGGGGAGCTGTTTTTT.

The CDR3 is CASSYSTGLAGASSYNEQFF. The CDR3 DNA sequence: TGTGCCAGCAGTTACTCGACTGGACTAGCGGGAGCAAGCTCCTACAATGAGCAGTTCTTC. The V and J genes are TRBV6-2 or TRBV6-3 and TRBJ2-1, with 13 bases that match TRBD2. Germline V gene lookup returns CDR1 MNHEY and CDR2 SVGEGT. The V gene end was trimmed by 0 bases and the J gene end by 0 bases; junction bases not matched to a gene: 8. The CDR3 extends over 20 amino acids.

V and J are TRBV15 and TRBJ1-5; TRBD1 might be the D (5 bases). The CDR3 totals 15 residues. CDR1 and CDR2 from the germline V gene are LNHNV and YYDKDF (reference sequence). Trimming took off 0 bases at V and 9 bases at J, with 15 bases between the two ends. The CDR3 bases are TGTGCCACCAGCAGAGATCGCCCGGGGGTCGGGCCCCAGCATTTT. It codes for CATSRDRPGVGPQHF. The whole variable domain, remainder taken from reference TRBV15 and TRBJ1-5, is DAMVIQNPRYQVTQFGKPVTLSCSQTLNHNVMYWYQQKSSQAPKLLFHYYDKDFNNEADTPDNFQSRRPNTSFCFLDIRSPGLGDTAMYLCATSRDRPGVGPQHFGDGTRLSIL.

V and J are TRBV3-1 (or the pseudogene TRBV3-2) and TRBJ1-1, with D possibly TRBD1 on 6 matching bases. V shed 3 bases and J shed 6 bases, with 17 bases lying between them. Germline values: CDR1 LGHDT, CDR2 YNNKEL (reference sequence). This CDR3 spans 15 amino acids. The CDR3 DNA follows: TGTGCCAGCAGCCATACCGGGAAGGGGGTAGCTGAAGCTTTCTTT. This gives the protein CASSHTGKGVAEAFF.

This sequence joins TRBV5-1 and TRBJ2-1; TRBD2 aligns across 8 bases. Trimming removed 1 base from V and 11 bases from J; junction bases left unmatched: 11. Germline assignment: CDR1 SGHRS and CDR2 YFSETQ. The CDR3 is made up of 15 amino acids. The CDR3 sequence is CASSLIATGGGQQFF. The CDR3 coding sequence is TGCGCCAGCAGCTTGATCGCAACGGGAGGGGGTCAGCAGTTCTTC. Combining the CDR3 with reference TRBV5-1 and TRBJ2-1 gives the whole variable domain KAGVTQTPRYLIKTRGQQVTLSCSPISGHRSVSWYQQTPGQGLQFLFEYFSETQRNKGNFPGRFSGRQFSNSRSEMNVSTLELGDSALYLCASSLIATGGGQQFFGPGTRLTVL.

The chain has TRBV10-3 and TRBJ2-5; 8 positions match TRBD2. The CDR3 extends over 14 amino acids. After removal of 2 bases from V and 4 bases from J, the junction contained 3 bases not matched to a gene. Per germline, CDR1 ENHRY and CDR2 SYGVKD. DNA for the CDR3: TGTGCCATCAGTGAGAGCGGGAGTGGAGAGACCCAGTACTTC. Translating it yields CAISESGSGETQYF.

This chain uses TRBV19 with TRBJ2-3, with D hard to call. This CDR3 is 15 amino acids long. Germline assignment: CDR1 LNHDA and CDR2 SQIVND (reference sequence). The V and J ends lost 1 base and 10 bases respectively, with 18 bases between them. CDR3 protein: CASSIVKAGGGAQYF. Written as DNA, the CDR3 is TGTGCCAGTAGTATAGTCAAGGCCGGCGGTGGAGCGCAGTATTTT.

The J gene is TRBJ1-1, the V gene TRBV5-6; 10 bases are a match to TRBD1. CDR3 length: 14 amino acids. From germline, CDR1 is SGHDT and CDR2 YYEEEE. V dropped 4 bases and J dropped 3; count of bases not matched to a gene: 3. The CDR3 protein is CASSEGQGYTEAFF. CDR3 nucleotide sequence: TGTGCCAGCAGCGAGGGACAGGGGTACACTGAAGCTTTCTTT.

This chain joins TRBV7-9 and TRBJ1-1, with TRBD1 matching over 9 bases. V shed 4 bases, J shed 5 bases, and the junction held 8 bases outside the gene matches. CDR3 length: 15 residues. From germline, CDR1 is SEHNR and CDR2 FQNEAQ (reference sequence). The CDR3: CASSSGTGQGTEAFF. The CDR3 nucleotides are TGTGCCAGCAGCTCGGGGACAGGGCAGGGGACTGAAGCTTTCTTT. Complete variable domain (other parts from reference TRBV7-9 and TRBJ1-1): DTGVSQNPRHKITKRGQNVTFRCDPISEHNRLYWYRQTLGQGPEFLTYFQNEAQLEKSRLLSDRFSAERPKGSFSTLEIQRTEQGDSAMYLCASSSGTGQGTEAFFGQGTRLTVV.

The V and J genes are TRBV11-1 and TRBJ2-5, with D perhaps matching TRBD1 (5 bases). Trimming took 1 base from V and 1 from J, leaving 10 bases between them. Germline V lookup: CDR1 SGHAT, CDR2 FQDESV (reference sequence). The CDR3 runs 15 residues. Written as DNA, the CDR3 is TGTGCCAGCAGCTTAGGCCCAGGGCTCCAAGAGACCCAGTACTTC. Its protein is CASSLGPGLQETQYF.

V gene TRBV5-5 combines with J gene TRBJ2-5; no clear D gene. This CDR3 has 15 amino acids. In germline, CDR1 is SGHKS, CDR2 YYEKEE (reference sequence). V gave up 1 base and J gave up 4 bases, with 14 bases separating them. The CDR3 region is CASSLIVELIETQYF. The CDR3 DNA follows: TGTGCCAGCAGCTTGATTGTCGAGTTAATAGAGACCCAGTACTTC.

This clone was seen once. The chain has TRBV7-6 and TRBJ2-7, with 11 bases lining up with TRBD1. CDR3 length: 18 amino acids. Trimming at V came to 5 bases and at J to 4 bases, leaving 16 bases not matched to a gene. Germline V CDR1 and CDR2: SGHVS, FNYEAQ. In DNA, the CDR3 is TGTGCCAGCAGCCCACCCCCTTTAGGGACAGGGGGTTCGTACGAGCAGTACTTC. Translation: CASSPPPLGTGGSYEQYF.

V usage is TRBV6-2 or TRBV6-3 and J usage is TRBJ2-3; D possibly corresponds to TRBD2 (6 bases). Germline CDR1 MNHEY, CDR2 SVGEGT. The CDR3 covers 19 residues. The V end lost 3 bases, the J end lost 0 bases, and 22 bases lay between the germline ends. CDR3 in amino acids: CASSYEAGRDKSSTDTQYF. The CDR3 region has the DNA TGTGCCAGCAGTTATGAAGCGGGCAGAGACAAATCTAGCACAGATACGCAGTATTTT.

This clone was seen only once. The V call is TRBV3-1 (or the pseudogene TRBV3-2), the J call TRBJ2-7; 10 nucleotides match TRBD2. This CDR3 has 15 residues. V dropped 4 bases and J dropped 3; count of bases not matched to a gene: 6. CDR1 and CDR2 (germline): LGHDT, YNNKEL (reference sequence). CDR3 nucleotide sequence: TGTGCCAGCAGCCCGGAAGCGGGAGGGAACTACGAGCAGTACTTC. Its protein product is CASSPEAGGNYEQYF.

The CDR3 coding sequence is TGCGCCAGCAGCCAAGAGGGAGGAGCGGGAGGGCGAAATGAGCAGTTCTTC. Translation: CASSQEGGAGGRNEQFF. The V gene is TRBV4-3, the J gene TRBJ2-1; 10 nucleotides line up with TRBD2. This CDR3 has 17 residues. Germline assignment: CDR1 LGHNA and CDR2 YSLEER. V was clipped by 0 bases and J by 7 bases; unmatched bases: 9.

This clone was counted between two and nine times. The CDR3 DNA reads as TGTGCCAGCAGTTCAGGGAATGCCGGGGAGCTGTTTTTT. It is translated as CASSSGNAGELFF. This rearrangement joins TRBV6-5 to TRBJ2-2; maybe TRBD1 (5 bases). CDR3 size: 13 residues. V was shortened by 4 bases and J by 6 bases, with 9 bases between the two germline ends. Germline assignment: CDR1 MNHEY and CDR2 SVGAGI.

This chain joins TRBV6-5 and TRBJ1-5; D gene ambiguous. There are 12 residues in the CDR3. The V end lost 8 bases, the J end lost 7 bases, and 12 bases lay between the germline ends. The germline CDR1 and CDR2 sequences are MNHEY and SVGAGI. CDR3 in amino acids: CASLEGNQPQHF. As DNA, the CDR3 is TGTGCCAGCCTCGAAGGGAACCAGCCCCAGCATTTT.

This clone was seen only a few times. The junction does not match germline at one end; this may be a read error. The J gene is TRBJ2-7, the V gene TRBV6-2 or TRBV6-3; the match to TRBD1 covers 12 bases. This CDR3 is built from 14 residues. Germline lookup yields CDR1 MNHEY and CDR2 SVGEGT. The CDR3: CASSGTGGSHEQYF. The DNA of the CDR3 is TGTGCCAGCAGTGGGACAGGGGGCTCCCACGAGCAGTACTTC.

The chain joins TRBV12-1 to TRBJ2-7; the tabulated D call, TRBD1, remains unverified against the DNA. TRBV12-1 is a recognized pseudogene. This CDR3 is 18 amino acids long. The CDR3 loop reads CASSPVLRGHGMDYEQYF. CDR3 sequence (DNA): TGTGCCAGCAGCCCTGTTCTGAGGGGACACGGAATGGATTACGAGCAGTACTTC.

The rearrangement links TRBV24-1 to TRBJ2-3, with unresolved D. The V end lost 8 bases, the J end lost 0 bases, and 11 bases lay between the germline ends. This CDR3 has 14 amino acids. In germline, CDR1 is KGHDR, CDR2 SFDVKD. The CDR3 spells CATTDPVSTDTQYF. The DNA for the CDR3 is TGTGCCACCACCGACCCGGTGAGCACAGATACGCAGTATTTT.

The chain joins TRBV6-1 to TRBJ1-2, with D tentatively TRBD1 (5 bases). V was shortened by 3 bases and J by 8 bases, with 13 bases between the two germline ends. The CDR3 length is 13 residues. The germline V gene has CDR1 MNHNS and CDR2 SASEGT. The DNA for the CDR3 is TGTGCCAGCAGTGACCCCAGGGTCGGGGGCTACACCTTC. Amino acid sequence: CASSDPRVGGYTF.